The 27 T cell receptor beta chains listed next were all sequenced from one sample in a study of T cells in Graves' hyperthyroidism and ophthalmopathy. It was RNA transcripts that yielded the amplified TCR beta CDR3 regions. The HTBI primer set drove a first-round RT-PCR of the TCR CDR3. TCRdb reprocessed the multiplex PCR reads via MiXCR and lists one record per CDR3 protein. This table has some 600,000 distinct CDR3 sequences, over 11% appearing once. Material for sequencing was blood. The receptors here all came from a woman in her 30s with Graves' hyperthyroidism that later progressed to Graves' ophthalmopathy.

V gene TRBV5-4 combines with J gene TRBJ2-1; D is unresolved. This CDR3 comprises 14 residues. Germline values: CDR1 SGHNT, CDR2 YYREEE (reference sequence). Trimming pared 1 base from V and 5 bases from J, leaving 10 bases between. The CDR3 protein is CASSLYAADNEQFF. DNA for the CDR3: TGTGCCAGCAGCTTGTATGCGGCCGACAATGAGCAGTTCTTC.

This clonotype was counted a few times. The V call is TRBV4-1, the J call TRBJ2-7; 7 nucleotides agree with TRBD1. Trimming removed 4 bases from V and 3 bases from J; junction bases left unmatched: 9. CDR3 length: 15 amino acids. Per germline, CDR1 MGHRA and CDR2 YSYEKL. Written as DNA, the CDR3 is TGCGCCAGCAGCCCGGAAGAGGGACAGAGCTACGAGCAGTACTTC. It is translated as CASSPEEGQSYEQYF.

The sample holds many counts of this clonotype. V gene TRBV6-2 or TRBV6-3 combines with J gene TRBJ2-1, with 8 bases aligning to TRBD2. The CDR3 runs to 15 residues. With V trimmed by 7 bases and J by 2 bases, 7 bases remained unmatched. Germline lookup yields CDR1 MNHEY and CDR2 SVGEGT. Here the CDR3 reads CASTLAGGPYNEQFF. Written as DNA, the CDR3 is TGTGCCAGCACCCTCGCGGGAGGTCCCTACAATGAGCAGTTCTTC.

The chain has TRBV2 and TRBJ1-5, with D unresolved. The CDR3 extends over 15 amino acids. Germline V gene lookup returns CDR1 SNHLY and CDR2 FYNNEI. Deletions cut 6 bases from V and 2 bases from J, with 14 bases between. CDR3 nucleotide sequence: TGTGCCAGCAGCCCAGACCCATATGGCAATCAGCCCCAGCATTTT. It translates to CASSPDPYGNQPQHF.

This clonotype was picked up many times. This chain connects TRBV14 to TRBJ1-4; D not resolved. This CDR3 has 17 amino acids. Trimming cost V 0 bases and J 5 bases, with 16 bases left between them. Germline lookup yields CDR1 SGHDN and CDR2 FVKESK. The CDR3 here is CASSQEDGITENEKLFF. CDR3 DNA sequence: TGTGCCAGCAGCCAAGAGGACGGGATAACGGAAAATGAAAAACTGTTTTTT.

This clonotype was picked up many times. V usage is TRBV13 and J usage is TRBJ2-5; tentatively, D is TRBD1 (5 bases). Per germline, CDR1 PRHDT and CDR2 FYEKMQ (reference sequence). The V end lost 5 bases, the J end lost 1 base, and 11 bases lay between the germline ends. This CDR3 spans 14 amino acids. CDR3 coding DNA: TGTGCCAGCAGCCTCAGACAGTTCCAAGAGACCCAGTACTTC. This sequence encodes CASSLRQFQETQYF.

The CDR3 coding sequence is TGTGCCAGCAGCTTTCGGAACAGGGGGCCTCGGCATTCACCCCTCCACTTT. This sequence encodes CASSFRNRGPRHSPLHF. The V and J genes are TRBV5-6 and TRBJ1-6, with 9 bases identical to TRBD1. The CDR3 contains 17 residues. Trimming took 2 bases from V and 8 from J; bases not matched to a gene: 11. In germline, CDR1 is SGHDT, CDR2 YYEEEE.

This clonotype was recorded many times. The chain carries TRBV29-1 and TRBJ2-2; D is possibly TRBD2 (6 bases). Trimming pared 0 bases from V and 4 bases from J, leaving 12 bases between. The CDR3 totals 15 residues. Germline loops: CDR1 SQVTM, CDR2 ANQGSEA. This chain's CDR3 is CSVEEGDFPTGELFF. CDR3 DNA sequence: TGCAGCGTTGAAGAGGGGGACTTCCCCACCGGGGAGCTGTTTTTT.

The chain recombines TRBV30 with TRBJ2-5; TRBD1 agrees at 9 bases. The germline V gene has CDR1 GTSNPN and CDR2 SVGIG (reference sequence). V trimming: 4 bases; J trimming: 5 bases; junction bases outside the gene matches: 8. The CDR3 spans 14 residues. In DNA form, the CDR3 reads TGTGCCTGGACGAAGACAGGGGGTTTTGAGACCCAGTACTTC. It is translated as CAWTKTGGFETQYF.

The sample holds many counts of this clonotype. The chain is built from TRBV14 and TRBJ2-5, with TRBD2 matching 7 bases. The CDR3 consists of 15 residues. Germline lookup yields CDR1 SGHDN and CDR2 FVKESK. V trimming: 2 bases; J trimming: 1 base; junction bases outside the gene matches: 4. The chain's CDR3 is CASSQYGRPQETQYF. CDR3 sequence (DNA): TGTGCCAGCAGCCAATACGGGAGGCCCCAAGAGACCCAGTACTTC.

This chain joins TRBV7-6 and TRBJ1-2; D uncertain. V was clipped by 5 bases and J by 8 bases, with 15 bases between them. Per the germline V gene, CDR1 is SGHVS and CDR2 is FNYEAQ. The CDR3 consists of 13 residues. The CDR3 loop is CASSVDGFSGYTF. The CDR3, as DNA: TGTGCCAGCAGCGTAGACGGGTTCAGCGGCTACACCTTC.

V is TRBV19 and J is TRBJ1-5; the D gene is possibly TRBD1 (5 bases). The CDR3 spans 16 residues. V was clipped by 2 bases and J by 0 bases, with 11 bases between them. The germline V gene has CDR1 LNHDA and CDR2 SQIVND (reference sequence). The CDR3 coding sequence is TGTGCCAGTAGTATAAACCCAGGGTCTAGCAATCAGCCCCAGCATTTT. The encoded protein is CASSINPGSSNQPQHF.

The sample holds many counts of this clonotype. A much larger clone differs from this one at a single base, so this may be a read error. The chain employs TRBV12-3 or TRBV12-4 and TRBJ2-1; unclear D gene. Between the trimmed V and J ends, which lost 4 bases and 10 bases, there was a span of 17 bases. The CDR3 runs to 14 residues. CDR3 region: CASSSWRRSVEQFF. The CDR3 coding sequence is TGTGCCAGCAGTTCATGGAGAAGGAGCGTCGAGCAGTTCTTC.

The J gene is TRBJ2-2, the V gene TRBV5-1; 8 positions match TRBD1. Germline V lookup: CDR1 SGHRS, CDR2 YFSETQ. The CDR3 runs to 18 residues. Trimming removed 0 bases from V and 6 bases from J; junction bases left unmatched: 13. This CDR3 is CASSLAPLDRVGAGELFF. The CDR3 DNA follows: TGCGCCAGCAGCTTGGCCCCCCTGGACAGGGTAGGGGCCGGGGAGCTGTTTTTT.

V gene TRBV7-8 combines with J gene TRBJ2-3, with D unclear. V lost 5 bases to trimming and J lost 5 bases, with 14 bases between them. The CDR3 runs 14 residues. Germline V gene lookup returns CDR1 SGHVS and CDR2 FQNEAQ. CDR3 nucleotide sequence: TGTGCCAGCAGCCTTACCCGCCTTCTAGATACGCAGTATTTT. This sequence encodes CASSLTRLLDTQYF.

The chain carries TRBV30 and TRBJ2-1; D unresolved. Germline lookup yields CDR1 GTSNPN and CDR2 SVGIG (reference sequence). This CDR3 is 11 amino acids long. Trimming stripped 4 bases from V and 4 bases from J, with 5 bases between. This chain's CDR3 is CAWMGYNEQFF. In nucleotides, the CDR3 is TGTGCCTGGATGGGGTACAATGAGCAGTTCTTC.

This clonotype was counted ten times or more. The chain recombines TRBV5-1 with TRBJ2-1; 7 nucleotides align to TRBD1. This CDR3 region has 15 residues. Losses at the gene ends were 3 bases for V and 5 bases for J; bases not matched to a gene: 8. Germline V lookup: CDR1 SGHRS, CDR2 YFSETQ. CDR3 DNA sequence: TGCGCCAGCAGCTCCCTACAGGGGTATCACAATGAGCAGTTCTTC. Translation gives CASSSLQGYHNEQFF.

The V and J genes are TRBV6-1 and TRBJ1-2; D is undetermined. The CDR3 runs 19 residues. V lost 6 bases and J 0 bases, leaving 26 bases between the germline ends. Germline assignment: CDR1 MNHNS and CDR2 SASEGT. Written as DNA, the CDR3 is TGTGCCAGCAGAGGTTACCGGGCCCCGGACCTCCAAGCTAACTATGGCTACACCTTC. Encoded protein: CASRGYRAPDLQANYGYTF.

This sequence joins TRBV10-1 and TRBJ1-3, with TRBD1 matching over 7 bases. The germline V gene has CDR1 WNHNN and CDR2 SYGVQD (reference sequence). V was pared by 5 bases and J by 4 bases, with 5 bases of the junction left unmatched. The CDR3 sequence is 14 residues long. Here the CDR3 DNA reads TGCGCCAGCAGTACCGGGACAGCGGGAAACACCATATATTTT. Its translation is CASSTGTAGNTIYF.

This clonotype was recorded at least ten times. The chain combines TRBV24-1 with TRBJ2-2; D tentatively reads TRBD1 or TRBD2 (5 bases each). V shed 3 bases and J shed 2 bases, with 12 bases lying between them. The CDR3 length is 16 residues. Germline CDR1 and CDR2: KGHDR and SFDVKD. The CDR3 DNA sequence: TGTGCCACCAGTGATCCCGGGACGGCTAACACCGGGGAGCTGTTTTTT. Protein sequence: CATSDPGTANTGELFF.

This clonotype was counted between two and nine times. V usage is TRBV18 and J usage is TRBJ1-1; D may be TRBD1 (5 bases). Trimming left V 6 bases short and J 2 bases short, with 13 bases between. The CDR3 consists of 14 residues. Germline V gene data show CDR1 as KGHSH and CDR2 as LQKENI. CDR3 nucleotide sequence: TGTGCCAGCTCGTCGGACATCCCTAACACTGAAGCTTTCTTT. This encodes CASSSDIPNTEAFF.

J is TRBJ2-3 and V is TRBV27; tentative D call: TRBD2 (6 bases). Trimming pared 2 bases from V and 6 bases from J, leaving 15 bases between. The CDR3 is 15 residues long. Per germline, CDR1 MNHEY and CDR2 SMNVEV (reference sequence). The CDR3 DNA reads as TGTGCCAGCAGTTTAGGGGGGTCTTTCTGGGATACGCAGTATTTT. Amino acid sequence: CASSLGGSFWDTQYF.

The genes are TRBV28 and TRBJ2-1, with D tentatively TRBD1 (7 bases). V was shortened by 6 bases and J by 4 bases, with 31 bases between the two germline ends. This CDR3 has 20 residues. In germline, CDR1 is MDHEN, CDR2 SYDVKM. The CDR3 protein is CASSPRDRGGLGGEYNEQFF. CDR3 bases: TGTGCCAGCAGCCCACGGGACAGAGGCGGTCTTGGCGGGGAGTACAATGAGCAGTTCTTC.

This clonotype was observed a few times. This chain links TRBV29-1 with TRBJ2-6; weak D call: TRBD2 (5 bases). Trimming cost V 1 base and J 3 bases, with 16 bases left between them. From germline, CDR1 is SQVTM and CDR2 ANQGSEA. This CDR3 has 17 amino acids. CDR3 amino acids: CSVEVFKGAYGANVLTF. The CDR3, as DNA: TGCAGCGTTGAAGTTTTTAAGGGAGCGTATGGGGCCAACGTCCTGACTTTC. The variable domain in full, with the rest retrieved from reference TRBV29-1 and TRBJ2-6, is SAVISQKPSRDICQRGTSLTIQCQVDSQVTMMFWYRQQPGQSLTLIATANQGSEATYESGFVIDKFPISRPNLTFSTLTVSNMSPEDSSIYLCSVEVFKGAYGANVLTFGAGSRLTVL.

This clonotype has at least ten counts. The chain combines TRBV4-3 with TRBJ2-3; 9 nucleotides agree with TRBD2. The CDR3 spans 15 residues. The V and J ends lost 5 bases and 5 bases, in that order; junction bases with no gene match: 8. Looked up from germline, CDR1 is LGHNA and CDR2 is YSLEER. This CDR3 reads CASSGLAGVVDTQYF. DNA of the CDR3: TGCGCCAGCAGCGGGTTAGCGGGAGTGGTAGATACGCAGTATTTT.

The V and J genes are TRBV7-6 and TRBJ2-1, with 9 bases fitting TRBD1. Germline trimming cut 1 base from V and 7 bases from J; bases unmatched to any gene: 8. The germline V gene has CDR1 SGHVS and CDR2 FNYEAQ. The CDR3 loop spans 16 amino acids. In nucleotides, the CDR3 is TGTGCCAGCAGCTTAGACCCGGGACAGGGATGGAATGAGCAGTTCTTC. Amino acid sequence: CASSLDPGQGWNEQFF.

This clonotype has a count of ten or more. The chain recombines TRBV12-3 or TRBV12-4 with TRBJ2-3, with 8 bases identical to TRBD2. V dropped 3 bases and J dropped 3; count of bases not matched to a gene: 5. The CDR3 has 15 residues. The CDR3 DNA reads as TGTGCCAGCAGTTTCCAGGGACTAGGGACAGATACGCAGTATTTT. It yields the protein CASSFQGLGTDTQYF.